The 5 T cell receptor beta chains below were found in one sample sequenced in a study of blood T cell repertoires in COVID-19. Method: immunoSEQ multiplex PCR; TCRdb's copy keeps in-frame clones and lacks some. The table lists 25,000 to 35,000 clones, more than 80% of them singletons. The sequenced sample was peripheral blood. The origin of the receptors is a human donor in a cohort sampled during active COVID-19.

V and J are TRBV20-1 and TRBJ2-7; D is perhaps TRBD1 (6 bases). The CDR3 extends over 13 amino acids. V lost 3 bases to trimming and J lost 1 base, with 10 bases between them. Germline V lookup: CDR1 DFQATT, CDR2 SNEGSKA (reference sequence). The CDR3 nucleotides read TGCAGTGCTAGTGGGACATTGTCCTACGAGCAGTACTTC. It encodes CSASGTLSYEQYF.

This clone was picked up one time. The gene calls are TRBV19 and TRBJ2-1; a possible D gene is TRBD1 (5 bases). From germline, CDR1 is LNHDA and CDR2 SQIVND (reference sequence). This CDR3 comprises 14 residues. V lost 4 bases, J lost 6 bases, and 13 bases lay in between. CDR3 in amino acids: CASSNPERGNEQFF. The CDR3 coding sequence is TGTGCCAGTAGTAACCCCGAAAGGGGCAATGAGCAGTTCTTC.

The chain's CDR3 is CASSLGVAVNTGELFF. CDR3 in DNA: TGTGCCAGCAGCTTAGGGGTAGCGGTAAACACCGGGGAGCTGTTTTTT. This chain connects TRBV7-3 to TRBJ2-2; a possible D gene is TRBD2 (6 bases). Trimming removed 2 bases from V and 2 bases from J, with 12 bases in between. This CDR3 spans 16 amino acids. The germline gives CDR1 SGHTA, CDR2 FQGTGA.

This chain connects TRBV27 to TRBJ2-7, with D maybe TRBD2 (6 bases). Between the trimmed V and J ends, which lost 8 bases and 2 bases, there was a span of 10 bases. Germline CDR1 and CDR2: MNHEY and SMNVEV (reference sequence). This CDR3 is 12 amino acids long. CDR3 residues: CASGRLTYEQYF. CDR3 nucleotide sequence: TGTGCCAGCGGGAGGCTTACCTACGAGCAGTACTTC.

The genes are TRBV4-2 and TRBJ1-5, with a weak D call TRBD1 (6 bases). Per the germline V gene, CDR1 is LGHNA and CDR2 is YNFKEQ. The CDR3 covers 15 residues. V shed 0 bases and J shed 6 bases, with 12 bases lying between them. This chain's CDR3 is CASSQDARGGQPQHF. The CDR3 nucleotides are TGTGCCAGCAGCCAAGATGCCAGGGGTGGTCAGCCCCAGCATTTT.